This T cell receptor beta chain was obtained from a study of cytomegalovirus exposure and HLA in healthy donors. Notes on the study in general: Reported findings show TCR beta sequences accurately forecast HLA-A and HLA-B alleles in most subjects. A further, later analysis showed that HLA-associated TCR beta chains (compared with equally common others) were more clonally expanded.

CDR3 length equals 13 residues. With V trimmed by 4 bases and J by 7 bases, 2 bases remained unmatched. Germline CDR1 is SGHTA and CDR2 is FQGNSA. It was with 60 Vbeta and 13 Jbeta primers that the PCR ran. Sequencing used immunoSEQ multiplex PCR; TCRdb keeps in-frame clones, though not all of them. The sample shows roughly 140,000 clones, more than 75% of them seen only once. Points on this clone: The antigen is not known.

The chain couples TRBV7-2 to TRBJ2-2; 8 bases are a match to TRBD1. Specimen: PBMCs. The source of this sequence is a young woman in good health and CMV-seropositive. The CDR3: CASSSGGFGELFF. CDR3 in DNA: TGTGCCAGCAGCTCAGGGGGCTTCGGGGAGCTGTTTTTT.